The 15 T cell receptor beta chains listed next were all sequenced from one sample in a study of control samples from healthy donors and cancer patients. Profiled with immunoSEQ multiplex PCR; TCRdb holds only in-frame clones, not every one. The sample includes about 140,000 clones, approximately 94% seen only once; the top ten take roughly 13%. Material for sequencing was blood. Receptors originate from a man aged 35 to 55 in good health.

V and J are TRBV28 and TRBJ1-6; maybe TRBD1 (5 bases). CDR3 length: 13 residues. V lost 11 bases to trimming and J lost 0 bases, with 8 bases between them. Germline CDR1 is MDHEN and CDR2 is SYDVKM. CDR3 DNA sequence: TGTGCCGGCGGGGCCTCCTATAATTCACCCCTCCACTTT. Translating it yields CAGGASYNSPLHF.

The chain links TRBV4-2 to TRBJ1-3; a possible D gene is TRBD1 (6 bases). This CDR3 comprises 17 residues. Trimming shortened V by 0 bases and J by 0 bases, and 12 bases separated the two germline ends. CDR1 is LGHNA, CDR2 YNFKEQ, per germline. For the CDR3, the DNA is TGTGCCAGCAGCCAAGATCGGGGGCGAAACTCTGGAAACACCATATATTTT. It codes for CASSQDRGRNSGNTIYF.

The chain combines TRBV28 with TRBJ1-1, with 10 bases lining up with TRBD1. Germline CDR1 MDHEN, CDR2 SYDVKM. Trimming took 5 bases from V and 4 from J; bases not matched to a gene: 7. This CDR3 contains 15 residues. CDR3 sequence (DNA): TGTGCCAGCAGTGCCCGACAGGGGGCGCTCACTGAAGCTTTCTTT. It codes for CASSARQGALTEAFF.

The J gene is TRBJ1-1, the V gene TRBV5-4; D is uncertain. Germline V lookup: CDR1 SGHNT, CDR2 YYREEE (reference sequence). The CDR3 sequence is 11 residues long. V was trimmed by 1 base and J by 2 bases, leaving 0 bases between them. The CDR3 coding sequence is TGTGCCAGCAGCTTGAACACTGAAGCTTTCTTT. Translating gives CASSLNTEAFF.

The J gene is TRBJ1-6, the V gene TRBV11-2; D is ambiguous. The CDR3 spans 12 residues. V was pared by 3 bases and J by 13 bases, with 10 bases between. Germline V gene lookup returns CDR1 SGHAT and CDR2 FQNNGV. Here the CDR3 reads CASSFPALPLHF. Here the CDR3 DNA reads TGTGCCAGCAGCTTCCCCGCTTTGCCCCTCCACTTT.

V and J are TRBV29-1 and TRBJ2-7; 10 bases map to TRBD1. Germline-derived CDR1 and CDR2 are SQVTM and ANQGSEA. The J segment lost 1 base and the V segment lost 0 bases, leaving 6 bases of the junction unmatched. This CDR3 contains 16 residues. The CDR3 DNA follows: TGCAGCGTTGAAGATCGCGGGACAGGGGATTCCTACGAGCAGTACTTC. Translating gives CSVEDRGTGDSYEQYF.

The chain recombines TRBV10-3 with TRBJ2-7, with D tentatively TRBD2 (6 bases). Trimming cost V 3 bases and J 3 bases, with 12 bases left between them. The CDR3 is 14 amino acids. Germline assignment: CDR1 ENHRY and CDR2 SYGVKD. CDR3 sequence (DNA): TGTGCCATCAGTGATTGGGGGGTCGGCTACGAGCAGTACTTC. As protein: CAISDWGVGYEQYF.

The genes are TRBV9 and TRBJ2-1; D gene uncertain. The CDR3 contains 14 residues. Between the trimmed V and J ends, which lost 4 bases and 12 bases, there was a span of 20 bases. CDR1 and CDR2 (germline): SGDLS, YYNGEE. The CDR3 region is CASSPPRTRTPQFF. CDR3 in DNA: TGTGCCAGCAGCCCCCCTCGGACCAGAACCCCGCAGTTCTTC.

The rearrangement joins TRBV7-6 to TRBJ1-1, with D perhaps matching TRBD1 (6 bases). Germline lookup yields CDR1 SGHVS and CDR2 FNYEAQ. CDR3 length: 14 amino acids. The germline V and J ends were trimmed by 3 bases and 6 bases, with 14 bases remaining between them. The CDR3 loop reads CASSLFRGNAEAFF. As DNA, the CDR3 is TGTGCCAGCAGCTTGTTCAGGGGAAACGCTGAAGCTTTCTTT.

This chain connects TRBV28 to TRBJ2-7; TRBD1 matches 7 bases. After removal of 7 bases from V and 3 bases from J, the junction contained 9 bases not matched to a gene. There are 14 residues in the CDR3. Per germline, CDR1 MDHEN and CDR2 SYDVKM. As DNA, the CDR3 is TGTGCCAGCACATTAGGGACAGCCTTCTACGAGCAGTACTTC. The encoded protein is CASTLGTAFYEQYF.

The genes are TRBV5-4 and TRBJ1-6; perhaps TRBD1 as D (5 bases). The CDR3 is made up of 14 amino acids. V gave up 1 base and J gave up 10 bases, with 12 bases separating them. CDR1 and CDR2 from the germline V gene are SGHNT and YYREEE (reference sequence). The CDR3 DNA is TGTGCCAGCAGCTTGATCGGTGGGACCTCACCCCTCCACTTT. This translates into CASSLIGGTSPLHF.

The chain has TRBV5-6 and TRBJ2-4; 8 positions match TRBD1. CDR1 and CDR2 from the germline V gene are SGHDT and YYEEEE. The junction had 13 bases not matched to a gene; V was cut back by 5 bases and J by 3 bases. This CDR3 spans 17 amino acids. CDR3 DNA: TGTGCCAGCAGGGAAGCAAAGGAGACAGGGGTCAAAAACATTCAGTACTTC. Amino acid sequence: CASREAKETGVKNIQYF.

The chain uses TRBV5-8 and TRBJ2-2, with D perhaps being TRBD1 or TRBD2 (6 bases each). Trimming shortened V by 4 bases and J by 10 bases, and 17 bases separated the two germline ends. Germline CDR1 SGHTS, CDR2 YDEGEE. CDR3 length equals 14 residues. This chain's CDR3 is CASSRRLGGQELFF. The CDR3 region has the DNA TGTGCCAGCAGCCGCCGACTAGGGGGTCAGGAGCTGTTTTTT.

This clone is a singleton in its sample. The CDR3 here is CASSQVWGYNYGYTF. As DNA, the CDR3 is TGCGCCAGCAGCCAAGTTTGGGGCTACAATTATGGCTACACCTTC. The chain employs TRBV4-3 and TRBJ1-2; a possible D gene is TRBD1 (5 bases). CDR1 is LGHNA, CDR2 YSLEER, per germline. This CDR3 region has 15 residues. Trimming cost V 1 base and J 5 bases, with 14 bases left between them.

This rearrangement joins TRBV29-1 to TRBJ2-3, with 8 bases aligning to TRBD2. Per germline, CDR1 SQVTM and CDR2 ANQGSEA. J gave up 3 bases and V 8 bases, and 4 bases lay outside the gene matches. The CDR3 sequence is 12 residues long. CDR3 sequence reads: CSLERGTDTQYF. In DNA form, the CDR3 reads TGCAGCCTCGAGCGGGGGACAGATACGCAGTATTTT.